This T cell receptor (beta chain) is drawn from a study of blood T cell repertoires in COVID-19 (dated by TCRdb to the early 2020s). Context from the whole study: Samples from collaborators originated in the United States, Italy and Spain and spanned both the acute and convalescent phases of COVID-19. The prospective study material was composed of cDNA or gDNA derived from T cells, B-cell-depleted T cells, or PBMCs. The dataset comprised deeply sampled blood TCRbeta repertoires from subjects exposed to, actively infected with, or recovered from COVID-19. The repertoires were released in a freely available public database intended as a resource for research on the immune response to SARS-CoV-2. The samples were drawn from two sources: the first 160 participants of the ongoing ImmuneRACE study, and fewer than 1,500 subjects contributed by 6 global collaborators. The sample metadata nearly always contained a de-identified subject ID, COVID-19 status, age in years and sex. HLA class I and class II types, where available, came from metadata supplied by the sample provider rather than from assay-based typing.

The study at large found these results: How much clinical and demographic metadata was included differed by source and by participant, and the metadata was provided uncurated.

At the junction V is shortened by 6 bases and J by 9 bases; bases outside the gene matches: 1. CDR1 and CDR2, per the germline V gene, are MNHEY and SVGAGI. The CDR3 measures 12 amino acids from cysteine to phenylalanine. Only the CDR3 portion is preserved as DNA: 36 bases, with reading frame beginning at the first base. The immunoSEQ Assay, a bias-controlled multiplex PCR, was used to amplify TCRbeta CDR3 regions from genomic DNA. As for the original processing: The number of nucleated cells in each sample was estimated from the amplification of reference gene primers within the assay. To quantify the absolute abundance of each unique TCRbeta CDR3 rearrangement, sequence reads were collapsed and filtered. Productive Simpson clonality was computed per sample as the square root of Simpson's diversity index over productive rearrangements. TCRdb holds this immuneACCESS table with in-frame rearrangements only. Some clones are missing; in checked studies, unresolved V genes explain under half, and the rest has no known cause. V, J and clone size are taken as reported in that table, and D and trimming were inferred from the DNA itself. For this sample there are 140,000 or so clones; 78% appear just once. The top ten constitute less than 2% of the sample.

In the case of this clone: Its antigen remains undetermined. Base qualities are not provided; no much larger clone lies one nucleotide away.

The collaborating institutions used their own protocols to collect whole blood in K2EDTA tubes. For TCRbeta analysis, collaborators shipped samples in one of three forms: frozen whole blood, isolated PBMCs, or DNA extracted from either of those sample types. Rearrangement joined TRBV6-5 to TRBJ1-6, with 8 middle bases fitting TRBD1. The sample was peripheral blood. This sequence was found in a woman aged 55-70 years with acute or convalescent COVID-19. The nucleotide sequence reads as follows: TGTGCCAGCAGAGGACAGGGTTCACCCCTCCACTTT. This encodes CASRGQGSPLHF.